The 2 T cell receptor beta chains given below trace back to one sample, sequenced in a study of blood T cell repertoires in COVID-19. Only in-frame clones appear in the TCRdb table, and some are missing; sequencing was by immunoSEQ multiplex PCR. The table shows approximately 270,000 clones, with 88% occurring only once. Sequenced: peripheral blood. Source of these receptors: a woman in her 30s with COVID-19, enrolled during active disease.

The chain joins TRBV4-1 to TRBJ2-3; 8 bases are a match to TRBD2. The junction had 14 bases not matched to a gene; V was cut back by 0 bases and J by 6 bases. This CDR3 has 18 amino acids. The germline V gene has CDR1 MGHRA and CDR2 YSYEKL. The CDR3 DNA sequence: TGCGCCAGCAGCCAAGATTCTGGTACGTTAGCGGGACTCGATACGCAGTATTTT. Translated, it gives CASSQDSGTLAGLDTQYF.

The CDR3, as DNA: TGTGCCAGCAGCAGGACGGGACAGGGGTTAGGGGAGACCCAGTACTTC. Encoded protein: CASSRTGQGLGETQYF. This chain links TRBV11-3 with TRBJ2-5; 10 positions agree with TRBD1. CDR3 length: 16 residues. Germline CDR1 reads SGHNT; CDR2 reads YENEEA. Trimming removed 5 bases from V and 5 bases from J; junction bases left unmatched: 11.